The 8 T cell receptor beta chains below were found in one sample sequenced in a study of cytomegalovirus exposure and HLA in healthy donors. The study ran its PCR with 60 Vbeta and 13 Jbeta primers. The data were produced by immunoSEQ multiplex PCR, yet TCRdb's version contains in-frame clones alone and is incomplete. The table lists 98,000 or so clones, 78% of them singletons. What was sequenced was PBMCs. All receptors come from a woman aged 40 to 50 in good health and CMV-seronegative.

This clone turned up a few times. This chain connects TRBV9 to TRBJ2-1, with 11 bases that match TRBD2. Germline-derived CDR1 and CDR2 are SGDLS and YYNGEE. V lost 3 bases and J lost 2; bases outside the gene matches: 7. The CDR3 sequence is 17 residues long. CDR3 in amino acids: CASSARGLAGAYNEQFF. In nucleotides, the CDR3 is TGTGCCAGCAGCGCCCGTGGACTAGCGGGTGCCTACAATGAGCAGTTCTTC.

The CDR3 region is CAWMSGMNTEAFF. For the CDR3, the DNA is TGTGCCTGGATGAGCGGTATGAACACTGAAGCTTTCTTT. The chain couples TRBV30 to TRBJ1-1; no firm D call. There are 13 residues in the CDR3. V was pared by 4 bases and J by 0 bases, with 9 bases between. Germline V gives CDR1 GTSNPN, CDR2 SVGIG (reference sequence).

V usage is TRBV7-6 and J usage is TRBJ2-7, with 9 bases fitting TRBD1. The CDR3 is made up of 15 amino acids. V dropped 2 bases and J dropped 4; count of bases not matched to a gene: 6. The germline V gene encodes CDR1 SGHVS and CDR2 FNYEAQ. The DNA for the CDR3 is TGTGCCAGCAGCTTATTAGACGGGACAGGGTACGAGCAGTACTTC. Its translation: CASSLLDGTGYEQYF.

The chain couples TRBV28 to TRBJ2-3, with a possible D match to TRBD2 (6 bases). This CDR3 spans 15 amino acids. Trimming removed 5 bases from V and 3 bases from J, with 15 bases in between. Per the germline V gene, CDR1 is MDHEN and CDR2 is SYDVKM. In DNA, the CDR3 is TGTGCCAGCAGTCGTGGACTACCGGGTACAGATACGCAGTATTTT. Its translation: CASSRGLPGTDTQYF.

The chain couples TRBV5-1 to TRBJ2-1; 12 positions agree with TRBD1. The CDR3 is 14 residues long. CDR1 SGHRS and CDR2 YFSETQ come from the germline V gene. Trimming at V came to 3 bases and at J to 9 bases, leaving 4 bases not matched to a gene. The CDR3 DNA follows: TGCGCCAGCAGCTGGGGACAGGGGGCCGGTGAGCAGTTCTTC. Amino acid sequence: CASSWGQGAGEQFF. Looking up the rest from reference TRBV5-1 and TRBJ2-1 gives the full variable domain: KAGVTQTPRYLIKTRGQQVTLSCSPISGHRSVSWYQQTPGQGLQFLFEYFSETQRNKGNFPGRFSGRQFSNSRSEMNVSTLELGDSALYLCASSWGQGAGEQFFGPGTRLTVL.

This clone was observed a few times. V usage is TRBV5-6 and J usage is TRBJ2-7; D remains ambiguous. This CDR3 has 14 amino acids. In germline, CDR1 is SGHDT, CDR2 YYEEEE. V was shortened by 5 bases and J by 3 bases, with 15 bases between the two germline ends. CDR3 sequence (DNA): TGTGCCAGCAGTGTTTGGCGGAGTGTCTACGAGCAGTACTTC. Translated: CASSVWRSVYEQYF.

The CDR3 reads CASSLVLAGVTIYEQYF. For the CDR3, the DNA is TGTGCCAGCAGCTTAGTACTAGCGGGAGTTACCATCTACGAGCAGTACTTC. The chain links TRBV7-9 to TRBJ2-7; 11 bases map to TRBD2. Trimming at V came to 1 base and at J to 3 bases, leaving 8 bases not matched to a gene. This CDR3 spans 17 amino acids. Germline loops: CDR1 SEHNR, CDR2 FQNEAQ (reference sequence).

The genes are TRBV28 and TRBJ1-6; TRBD1 aligns across 9 bases. V was pared by 4 bases and J by 10 bases, with 8 bases of the junction left unmatched. Germline CDR1 reads MDHEN; CDR2 reads SYDVKM. The CDR3 spans 15 residues. CDR3 sequence: CASSYSGQGKSPLHF. The CDR3 nucleotides are TGTGCCAGCAGTTACTCGGGACAGGGAAAGTCACCCCTCCACTTT.